This T cell receptor (beta chain) was recorded in a study of response to subunit inactivated influenza vaccine. Points on this clonotype: The antigen remains undetermined.

Overall study results and limits: Few additional T cells are recruited per seasonal influenza vaccination, authors suggested.

TCRdb redid the calling of the RT-PCR reads with MiXCR, one entry per CDR3 protein. Of about 540,000 distinct CDR3 sequences in the sample, approximately 24% were seen once. Per germline, CDR1 MGHDK and CDR2 SYGVNS. CDR3 length: 14 residues. V lost 1 base and J 7 bases, leaving 12 bases between the germline ends. The data were also submitted as part of a second study, on T cells expressing NK-cell markers. Turning to that study: TCR beta libraries carry UMIs added by 5'RACE template switching. Seven sequenced donors out of eight were HCMV-seropositive, one seronegative. Of CD8+ T cells, about 1.0-7.5% belonged to dominant NKG2C+ clonotypes in six donors. Uncertainty persisted over the HCMV specificity of expanded NKG2C+ T cell clones.

The material was CD4+ T cells sorted from PBMCs, obtained 11 to 12 days after vaccination. The chain links TRBV25-1 to TRBJ2-3, with D uncertain. The TCR originated in a man aged 50-59 years who received an inactivated influenza vaccine. Here the CDR3 reads CASSESPGQNTQYF. CDR3 in DNA: TGTGCCAGCAGTGAATCACCGGGCCAGAATACGCAGTATTTT.